These 7 T cell receptor beta chains originate from one sample sequenced in a study of naive and memory T cell subsets. The beta constant-region primer was an equimolar mix of two oligonucleotides covering TRBC1 and TRBC2. Nested alpha and beta constant-region primers with the SP2 primer drove four PCR rounds on ligated cDNA. MiXCR, applied by TCRdb to the UMI-ligation and nested PCR reads, yields one record per CDR3 protein. The profile shows some 110,000 distinct CDR3 sequences, around 15% of them singletons. Study results and caveats: A few larger clonotypes appeared in naive repertoires, especially CD8, possibly memory cells re-expressing CD45RA.

These receptors lack a known antigen. Sequencing was done on a sample of naive CD8+ T cells from blood. The receptor source for this set is a human donor in good health.

Ten or more counts support this clonotype. The gene calls are TRBV27 and TRBJ2-3, with TRBD1 identical over 11 bases. CDR3 size: 15 residues. Germline CDR1 is MNHEY and CDR2 is SMNVEV (reference sequence). Trimming removed 3 bases from V and 5 bases from J; junction bases left unmatched: 4. This CDR3 is CASSLRDRGRDTQYF. DNA for the CDR3: TGTGCCAGCAGTTTGAGGGACAGGGGGAGAGATACGCAGTATTTT.

This clonotype was counted a few times. The chain recombines TRBV20-1 with TRBJ2-3, with D hard to call. The CDR3 has 15 amino acids. Germline values: CDR1 DFQATT, CDR2 SNEGSKA (reference sequence). V was cut by 3 bases and J by 3 bases, with 16 bases left in between. The CDR3 nucleotides read TGCAGTGCTAGTTTGGCCGGAGAAGGTACAGATACGCAGTATTTT. This codes for CSASLAGEGTDTQYF.

This clonotype was counted between two and nine times. V and J are TRBV28 and TRBJ2-1; maybe TRBD2 (5 bases). Germline CDR1 is MDHEN and CDR2 is SYDVKM. This CDR3 region has 13 residues. Trimming pared 5 bases from V and 7 bases from J, leaving 12 bases between. The CDR3 sequence is CASSPRSGNEQFF. The DNA for the CDR3 is TGTGCCAGCAGTCCTCGATCGGGAAATGAGCAGTTCTTC. Using reference TRBV28 and TRBJ2-1 for the parts outside the CDR3, the full variable domain is DVKVTQSSRYLVKRTGEKVFLECVQDMDHENMFWYRQDPGLGLRLIYFSYDVKMKEKGDIPEGYSVSREKKERFSLILESASTNQTSMYLCASSPRSGNEQFFGPGTRLTVL.

V gene TRBV11-2 combines with J gene TRBJ2-7; tentative D call: TRBD2 (5 bases). CDR3 length: 15 amino acids. Germline loops: CDR1 SGHAT, CDR2 FQNNGV. Trimming pared 4 bases from V and 5 bases from J, leaving 18 bases between. The DNA of the CDR3 is TGTGCCAGCAGCTCCCTAGATAGCGTCGGGAACGAGCAGTACTTC. As protein: CASSSLDSVGNEQYF.

The V and J genes are TRBV9 and TRBJ2-1, with 15 bases that match TRBD2. Germline V CDR1 and CDR2: SGDLS, YYNGEE. This CDR3 has 15 residues. V shed 3 bases, J shed 9 bases, and the junction held 4 bases outside the gene matches. The CDR3 bases are TGTGCCAGCAGCGAGGGACTAGCGGGGGGCGGTGAGCAGTTCTTC. It is translated as CASSEGLAGGGEQFF.

This clonotype showed up many times. The chain couples TRBV27 to TRBJ2-7; 7 bases align to TRBD2. The V segment lost 2 bases and the J segment 0 bases; nucleotides outside the gene matches: 4. The CDR3 has 15 residues. From germline, CDR1 is MNHEY and CDR2 SMNVEV (reference sequence). DNA for the CDR3: TGTGCCAGCAGTTTACGTTCTAGCGGCTCCTACGAGCAGTACTTC. Protein product: CASSLRSSGSYEQYF.

V and J are TRBV20-1 and TRBJ1-1; TRBD1 matches 7 bases. The CDR3 is made up of 16 amino acids. Per germline, CDR1 DFQATT and CDR2 SNEGSKA (reference sequence). The V and J ends lost 6 bases and 3 bases, in that order; junction bases with no gene match: 16. CDR3 amino acids: CSAEYPTGTIYTEAFF. The CDR3 DNA sequence: TGCAGTGCCGAATACCCGACAGGGACAATTTACACTGAAGCTTTCTTT.